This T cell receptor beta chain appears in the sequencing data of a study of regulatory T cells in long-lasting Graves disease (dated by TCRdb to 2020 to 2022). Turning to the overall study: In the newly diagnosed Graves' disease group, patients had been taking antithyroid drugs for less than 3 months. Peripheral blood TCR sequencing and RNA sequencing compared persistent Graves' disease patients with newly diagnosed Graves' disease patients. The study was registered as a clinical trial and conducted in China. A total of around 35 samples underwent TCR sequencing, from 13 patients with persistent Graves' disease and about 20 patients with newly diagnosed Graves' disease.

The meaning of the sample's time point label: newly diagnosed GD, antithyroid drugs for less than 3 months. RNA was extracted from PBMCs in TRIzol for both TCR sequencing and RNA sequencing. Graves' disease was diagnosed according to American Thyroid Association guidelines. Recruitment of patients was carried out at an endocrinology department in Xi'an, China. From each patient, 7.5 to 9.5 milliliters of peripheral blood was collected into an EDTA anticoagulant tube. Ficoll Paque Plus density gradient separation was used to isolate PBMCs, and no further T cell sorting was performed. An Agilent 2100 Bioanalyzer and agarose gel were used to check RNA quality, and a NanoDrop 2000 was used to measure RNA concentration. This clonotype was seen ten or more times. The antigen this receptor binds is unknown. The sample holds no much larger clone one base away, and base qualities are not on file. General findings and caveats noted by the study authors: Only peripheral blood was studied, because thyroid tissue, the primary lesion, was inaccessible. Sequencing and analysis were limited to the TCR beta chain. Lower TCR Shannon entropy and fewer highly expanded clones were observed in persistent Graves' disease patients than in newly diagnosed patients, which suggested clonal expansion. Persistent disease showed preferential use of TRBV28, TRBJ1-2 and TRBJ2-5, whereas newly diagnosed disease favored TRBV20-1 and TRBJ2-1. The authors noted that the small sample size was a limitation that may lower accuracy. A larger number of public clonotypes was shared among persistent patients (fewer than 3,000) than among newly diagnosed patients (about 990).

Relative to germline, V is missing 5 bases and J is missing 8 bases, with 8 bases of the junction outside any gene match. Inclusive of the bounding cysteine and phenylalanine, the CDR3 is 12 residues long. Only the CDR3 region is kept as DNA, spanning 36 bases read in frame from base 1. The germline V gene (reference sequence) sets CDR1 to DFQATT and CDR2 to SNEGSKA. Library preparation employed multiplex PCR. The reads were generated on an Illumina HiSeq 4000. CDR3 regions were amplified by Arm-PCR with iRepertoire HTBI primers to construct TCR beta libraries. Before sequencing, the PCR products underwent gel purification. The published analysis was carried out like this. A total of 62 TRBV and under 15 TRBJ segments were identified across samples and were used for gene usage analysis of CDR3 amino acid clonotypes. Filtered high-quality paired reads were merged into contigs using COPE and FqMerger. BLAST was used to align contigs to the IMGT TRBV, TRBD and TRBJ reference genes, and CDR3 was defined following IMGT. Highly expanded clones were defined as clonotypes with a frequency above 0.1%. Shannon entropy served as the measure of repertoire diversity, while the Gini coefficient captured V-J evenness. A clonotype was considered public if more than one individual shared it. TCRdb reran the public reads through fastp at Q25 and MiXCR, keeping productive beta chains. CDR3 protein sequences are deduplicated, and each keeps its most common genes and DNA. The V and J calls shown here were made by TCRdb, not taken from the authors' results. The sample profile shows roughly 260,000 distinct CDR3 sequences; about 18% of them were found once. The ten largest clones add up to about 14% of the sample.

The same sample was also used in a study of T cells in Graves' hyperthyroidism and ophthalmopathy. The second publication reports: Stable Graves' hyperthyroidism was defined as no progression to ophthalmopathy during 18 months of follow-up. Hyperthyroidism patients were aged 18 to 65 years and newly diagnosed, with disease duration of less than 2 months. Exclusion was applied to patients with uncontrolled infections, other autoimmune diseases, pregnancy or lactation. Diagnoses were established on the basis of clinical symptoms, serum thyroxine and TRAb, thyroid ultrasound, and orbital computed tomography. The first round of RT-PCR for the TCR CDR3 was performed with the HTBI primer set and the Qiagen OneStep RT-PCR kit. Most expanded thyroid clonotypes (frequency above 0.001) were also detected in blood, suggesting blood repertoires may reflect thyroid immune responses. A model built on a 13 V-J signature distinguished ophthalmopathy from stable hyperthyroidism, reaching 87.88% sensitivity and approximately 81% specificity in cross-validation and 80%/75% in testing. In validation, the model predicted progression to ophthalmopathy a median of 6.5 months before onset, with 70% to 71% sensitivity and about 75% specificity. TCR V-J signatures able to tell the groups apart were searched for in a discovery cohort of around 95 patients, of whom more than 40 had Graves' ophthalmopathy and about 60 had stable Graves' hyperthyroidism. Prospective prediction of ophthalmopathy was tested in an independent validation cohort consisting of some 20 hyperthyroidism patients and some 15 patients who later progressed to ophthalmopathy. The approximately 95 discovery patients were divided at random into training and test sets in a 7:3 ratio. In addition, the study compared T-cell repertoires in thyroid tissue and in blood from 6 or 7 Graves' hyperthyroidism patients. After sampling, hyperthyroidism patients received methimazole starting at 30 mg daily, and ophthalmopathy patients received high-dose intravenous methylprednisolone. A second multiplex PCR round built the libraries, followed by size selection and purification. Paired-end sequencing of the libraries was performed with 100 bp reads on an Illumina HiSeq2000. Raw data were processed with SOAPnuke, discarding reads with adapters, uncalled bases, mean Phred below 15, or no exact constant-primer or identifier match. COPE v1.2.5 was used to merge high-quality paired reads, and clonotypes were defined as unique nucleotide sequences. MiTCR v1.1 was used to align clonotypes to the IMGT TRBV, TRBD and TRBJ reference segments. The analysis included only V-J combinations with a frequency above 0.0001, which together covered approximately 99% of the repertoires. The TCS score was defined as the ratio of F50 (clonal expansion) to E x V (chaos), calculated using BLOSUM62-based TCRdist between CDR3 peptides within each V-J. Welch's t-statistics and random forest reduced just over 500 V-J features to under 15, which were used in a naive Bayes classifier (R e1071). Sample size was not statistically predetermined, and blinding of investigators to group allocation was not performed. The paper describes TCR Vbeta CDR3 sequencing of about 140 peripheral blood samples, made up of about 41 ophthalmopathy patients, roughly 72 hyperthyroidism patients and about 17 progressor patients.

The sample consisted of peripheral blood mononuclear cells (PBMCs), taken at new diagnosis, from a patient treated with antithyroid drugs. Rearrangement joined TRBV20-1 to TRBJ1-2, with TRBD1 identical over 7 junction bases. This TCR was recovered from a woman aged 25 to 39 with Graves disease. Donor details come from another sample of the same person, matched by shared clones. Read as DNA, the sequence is TGCAGTGCTCCAACAGGGGTTTGGGGCTACACCTTC. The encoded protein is CSAPTGVWGYTF.